Listed below are T cell receptor beta chains from one sample, sequenced in a study of blood T cell repertoires in COVID-19. Assay: immunoSEQ multiplex PCR; the TCRdb copy retains only in-frame clones and omits some. The table lists just over 60,000 clones, 65% to 80% of them singletons, with roughly 22% in the top ten. The specimen sequenced was peripheral blood. These receptors were collected from a woman over 75 with active or convalescent COVID-19. The CDR3 runs from the conserved cysteine through the conserved F or W. The D gene is left open where the match is weak.

j_call v_call d_call cdr3_aa
TRBJ1-1 TRBV5-8 TRBD1 CASSHTGGRDTEAFF
TRBJ1-4 TRBV7-9 TRBD1 CAFLQGAYEKLFF
TRBJ1-1 TRBV3-1/TRBV3-2 TRBD1 CASSQDPQGATEAFF
TRBJ1-2 TRBV5-1 TRBD1 CASSEAGTGGGYTF
TRBJ2-3 TRBV2 - CASSEGPANTQYF
TRBJ1-4 TRBV3-1/TRBV3-2 - CASSLGHGGEKLFF
TRBJ2-3 TRBV5-4 TRBD2 CASSRGGPSTDTQYF
TRBJ1-3 TRBV11-2 TRBD1 CASSLTQDRTSGNTIYF
TRBJ1-6 TRBV12-3/TRBV12-4 - CASSLGGDSPLHF
TRBJ2-7 TRBV7-2 - CASSSTYEQYF
TRBJ1-1 TRBV7-8 - CASSPSPGDTEAFF
TRBJ1-2 TRBV6-5 - CASRDGQKINYGYTF
TRBJ1-1 TRBV7-8 - CASSLLGSGVPLEAFF
TRBJ2-4 TRBV19 - CASSPSPSTKNIQYF
TRBJ2-5 TRBV7-2 - CASSLARQETQYF
TRBJ2-2 TRBV19 TRBD2 CASSLAGGTGELFF
TRBJ2-7 TRBV20-1 - CSASQGGEQYF
TRBJ2-7 TRBV18 - CASSLSEDRGEQYF
TRBJ2-5 TRBV5-1 TRBD1 CASSPGTALPETQYF
TRBJ1-6 TRBV9 - CASSAGQGTSSYNSPLHF
TRBJ2-4 TRBV24-1 - CATSDKGGPERWIAKNIQYF
TRBJ1-3 TRBV5-1 - CASSLSDTRSGNTIYF
TRBJ1-5 TRBV29-1 - CSVASEGGSNQPQHF
TRBJ1-2 TRBV29-1 TRBD1 CSVETGTGGYGYTF
TRBJ2-1 TRBV14 TRBD2 CASSRTSGANEQFF
TRBJ2-1 TRBV2 TRBD1 CAATPGQGLGEQFF
TRBJ2-5 TRBV9 - CASSGLQGKETQYF
TRBJ1-1 TRBV5-1 - CASSFAGSTEAFF
TRBJ1-2 TRBV20-1 - CSASEGIGGYGYTF
TRBJ2-7 TRBV6-5 - CASSLEDGLGYEQYF
TRBJ1-5 TRBV19 - CASSMGGEYQPQHF
TRBJ2-5 TRBV3-1/TRBV3-2 TRBD2 CASSSLAESNPQETQYF
TRBJ2-4 TRBV6-4 - CASSRVLAKNIQYF
TRBJ1-1 TRBV19 TRBD1 CASRDRGSDTEAFF
TRBJ1-2 TRBV5-1 TRBD1 CASSLRTGDLLYGYTF
TRBJ1-6 TRBV18 TRBD1 CASSRQGFNSPLHF
TRBJ1-1 TRBV7-3 TRBD1 CASGGQAIITEAFF
TRBJ1-5 TRBV19 - CASSMDASPGAQHF
TRBJ2-7 TRBV5-1 TRBD1 CASSPGTGEEQYF
TRBJ1-1 TRBV5-1 - CASSWGPGENTEAFF
TRBJ2-2 TRBV4-2 TRBD2 CASSQDGRGGTGELFF
TRBJ2-5 TRBV30 TRBD2 CAWKTSGGFGTQYF
TRBJ1-1 TRBV12-2 - CASRSSPHRGGTEAFF
TRBJ2-1 TRBV2 TRBD1 CASSSGQAVYNEQFF
TRBJ2-5 TRBV11-2 TRBD2 CASSRERGGETQYF
TRBJ1-1 TRBV7-2 - CASSLAVRAETEAFF
TRBJ1-4 TRBV3-1/TRBV3-2 TRBD1 CASSRPTGANEKLFF
TRBJ1-2 TRBV3-1/TRBV3-2 - CASSHGGNGYGYTF
TRBJ2-2 TRBV10-1 TRBD2 CARRGRSSGGLRTNTGELFF
TRBJ1-2 TRBV4-1 TRBD1 CASSLDRTGGNYGYTF